This is a list of T cell receptor beta chains from one sample in a study of OX40 agonist ivuxolimab in advanced cancers. TCRdb's table, derived via immunoSEQ multiplex PCR, lists solely in-frame clones and lacks some. This sample has tens of thousands of clones, with approximately 90% found just once. The sequencing used CD4+ or CD8+ T cells sorted from blood, collected in a trial of the OX40 agonist ivuxolimab. The origin of the receptors is an adult with an advanced solid tumor such as melanoma, head and neck, liver or kidney cancer. Each CDR3 is given with its conserved first and last residue. Clone size is given for some rows only: seen once, a few or many times, or a class if the clone is expanded.

clone size	V gene	J gene	CDR3 protein
-	TRBV5-1	TRBJ1-1	CASSRRPGQLNTEAFF
-	TRBV5-1	TRBJ1-1	CASSFSDGNTEAFF
-	TRBV4-1	TRBJ2-7	CASSQVGVRTGGSYEQYF
-	TRBV20-1	-	CSALVSAEQYF
-	TRBV5-8	TRBJ2-3	CASSHSRADTQYF
-	TRBV5-4	TRBJ2-5	CASSLQGAEKTQYF
-	TRBV2	TRBJ1-1	CASSEGPNTEAFF
once	TRBV6-1	TRBJ1-5	CASRTQGAPQHF
-	TRBV7-9	TRBJ1-1	CASSLAGQETAFF
-	TRBV19	TRBJ1-2	CASSPPGQVLYGYTF
-	TRBV5-1	TRBJ2-7	CASSPGQGGGSYEQYF
-	TRBV28	TRBJ2-1	CASIPGTGGREQFF
-	TRBV28	TRBJ1-2	CASLTTVGGGYGYTF
-	TRBV10-3	TRBJ2-3	CAISEKRPTDTQYF
-	TRBV10-1	TRBJ2-2	CASSAIGDDTGELFF
-	TRBV7-8	TRBJ1-3	CASSLEVWTKNTIYF
-	TRBV7-2	TRBJ2-7	CASSPASGRGYEQYF
-	TRBV27	TRBJ2-7	CASSSTAGTSSPREQYF
-	TRBV28	TRBJ2-7	CASTKRVGGAVSYEQYF
-	TRBV7-2	TRBJ2-1	CASSLSSGIYNEQFF
-	TRBV9	TRBJ2-2	CASSVDLGWGLLNTGELFF
-	TRBV28	TRBJ1-3	CASSLTQLRSGNTIYF
-	TRBV19	TRBJ1-2	CASRRGVNYGYTF
-	TRBV7-9	TRBJ2-3	CASSLGGTGVTDTQYF
-	TRBV28	TRBJ1-2	CASTEGLGGYTF
-	TRBV28	TRBJ2-3	CASSYRNTDTQYF
-	TRBV13	TRBJ2-3	CASSLFLERNTQYF
-	TRBV27	TRBJ2-3	CASSRRTSGFTDTQYF
-	TRBV5-1	TRBJ2-7	CASSLAPGLEQYF
once	TRBV7-2	TRBJ1-2	CASSLGPANYGYTF
-	TRBV5-1	TRBJ2-7	CASSLGQGREQYF
-	TRBV2	TRBJ2-7	CASSAETVTYEQYF
-	TRBV10-3	TRBJ2-2	CAITADSDTGELFF
-	TRBV27	TRBJ2-7	CASSSTGAGVSYEQYF
-	TRBV7-9	TRBJ2-7	CASSSGSKGADEQYF
once	TRBV19	TRBJ2-3	CATQTGTLRDTQYF
-	TRBV7-2	TRBJ1-3	CASSLAGTASGNTIYF
-	TRBV11-3	TRBJ1-1	CASSLDRAVNTEAFF
-	TRBV4-1	TRBJ1-2	CASSQNPSRGVYGYTF
-	TRBV4-1	TRBJ2-3	CASSQPPGLAGVVGYF
-	TRBV6-5	TRBJ2-2	CASSYRPGELFF
-	TRBV18	TRBJ2-5	CASSPLSGETQYF